What follows are 9 T cell receptor beta chains derived from one specimen sequenced in a study of blood T cell repertoires in COVID-19. Using immunoSEQ multiplex PCR, the repertoire was profiled, and TCRdb retains in-frame clones only, with some absent. Altogether 190,000 or so clones are present, about nine tenths being singletons, with the ten largest covering 0.7% to 0.8%. Sequencing was performed on peripheral blood. These receptors all stem from a woman in her 70s with acute or convalescent COVID-19.

Notes on this clone: Other DNA sequences from this sample encode an identical CDR3 as well. V and J are TRBV5-4 and TRBJ2-3; TRBD2 matches 10 bases. Germline V lookup: CDR1 SGHNT, CDR2 YYREEE (reference sequence). This CDR3 is built from 13 residues. V was pared by 4 bases and J by 4 bases, with 0 bases of the junction left unmatched. The CDR3: CASSLAGADTQYF. The DNA of the CDR3 is TGTGCCAGCAGCCTAGCGGGGGCAGATACGCAGTATTTT.

The gene calls are TRBV10-2 and TRBJ1-5; D not certain. Trimming stripped 5 bases from V and 1 base from J, with 9 bases between. CDR1 is WSHSY and CDR2 is SAAADI in the germline V gene. The length of the CDR3 is 14 residues. The CDR3 here is CASSSSGSNQPQHF. In DNA form, the CDR3 reads TGCGCCAGCAGTTCGTCAGGCAGCAATCAGCCCCAGCATTTT.

The chain carries TRBV5-1 and TRBJ2-4; TRBD1 might be the D (6 bases). Germline-derived CDR1 and CDR2 are SGHRS and YFSETQ. The V gene lost 1 base and the J gene lost 2 bases, with 16 bases spanning the gap. The CDR3 contains 17 residues. The CDR3 loop reads CASSLPSLQGPKNIQYF. CDR3 nucleotides: TGCGCCAGCAGCTTGCCCAGTCTACAGGGCCCCAAAAACATTCAGTACTTC. Together with reference TRBV5-1 and TRBJ2-4, the CDR3 gives the full variable domain: KAGVTQTPRYLIKTRGQQVTLSCSPISGHRSVSWYQQTPGQGLQFLFEYFSETQRNKGNFPGRFSGRQFSNSRSEMNVSTLELGDSALYLCASSLPSLQGPKNIQYFGAGTRLSVL.

The chain employs TRBV5-1 and TRBJ1-2, with 12 bases that match TRBD1. CDR1 and CDR2 (germline): SGHRS, YFSETQ. Trimming took 4 bases from V and 4 from J; bases not matched to a gene: 5. This CDR3 is built from 15 residues. CDR3 amino acids: CASSIRDRGPYGYTF. The DNA of the CDR3 is TGCGCCAGCAGCATCCGGGACAGGGGGCCCTATGGCTACACCTTC.

The chain uses TRBV5-1 and TRBJ2-5, with 9 bases matching TRBD2. Trimming cost V 2 bases and J 3 bases; bases outside gene matches: 11. CDR3 size: 17 residues. Germline CDR1 is SGHRS and CDR2 is YFSETQ. CDR3 coding DNA: TGCGCCAGCAGCTTCACCCCGGGGGTAGCGGGAGAAGAGACCCAGTACTTC. It translates to CASSFTPGVAGEETQYF.

The CDR3 DNA reads as TGTGCCAGCAGTTATGACTTCGGGAACACCGGGGAGCTGTTTTTT. Amino acids: CASSYDFGNTGELFF. This chain links TRBV5-4 with TRBJ2-2; D unresolved. The CDR3 has 15 residues. Per germline, CDR1 SGHNT and CDR2 YYREEE (reference sequence). V was clipped by 5 bases and J by 1 base, with 12 bases between them.

The V and J genes are TRBV2 and TRBJ2-5, with 7 bases matching TRBD1. The V and J ends lost 6 bases and 2 bases, in that order; junction bases with no gene match: 6. From germline, CDR1 is SNHLY and CDR2 FYNNEI. The CDR3 consists of 14 residues. Here the CDR3 reads CASRIRTGQETQYF. CDR3 in DNA: TGTGCCAGCAGGATCCGGACAGGTCAAGAGACCCAGTACTTC.

The chain couples TRBV20-1 to TRBJ1-3; D is uncertain. The CDR3 has 11 amino acids. Trimming removed 8 bases from V and 1 base from J, with 6 bases in between. The germline V gene encodes CDR1 DFQATT and CDR2 SNEGSKA (reference sequence). CDR3 nucleotides: TGCAGTCCACATTCTGGAAACACCATATATTTT. Its protein is CSPHSGNTIYF.

The chain is built from TRBV15 and TRBJ2-7; 11 bases match TRBD1. V shed 3 bases and J 2 bases; nucleotides not matched to a gene: 3. The CDR3 is 15 residues long. From germline, CDR1 is LNHNV and CDR2 YYDKDF (reference sequence). As DNA, the CDR3 is TGTGCCACCAGCAGGGGACAGGGGGGGACCTACGAGCAGTACTTC. It translates to CATSRGQGGTYEQYF.